Reported below is one TCR beta chain. As yet, its antigen is unknown. PCR involved 60 Vbeta and 13 Jbeta primers. The table came from immunoSEQ multiplex PCR; TCRdb's copy has only in-frame clones and leaves some out. Of about 200,000 clones in the sample, about four fifths were seen once. This record belongs to a study of cytomegalovirus exposure and HLA in healthy donors. Points from the study as a whole: Further analysis was carried out later, and it showed several of the most significant clusters appearing linked to common viral pathogens. Roughly uniform sequencing depth across donors was assumed, possibly incorrectly. Later on, an analysis tied approximately 17,000 TCR beta sequences to HLA alleles at 0.05 false discovery rate.

The TCR was taken from a male donor in good health and CMV-seropositive. The sample comprised PBMCs.

The CDR3 region has the DNA TGTGCCAGTAGTATTCCAGGACGGGGAACCTCTGGAAACACCATATATTTT. Its translation is CASSIPGRGTSGNTIYF. The genes are TRBV19 and TRBJ1-3; D not resolved. Trimming cost V 3 bases and J 0 bases, with 15 bases left between them. Germline assignment: CDR1 LNHDA and CDR2 SQIVND (reference sequence). The CDR3 spans 17 residues.